This T cell receptor (beta chain) was profiled in a study of blood T cell repertoires in COVID-19. As handled by the study authors: Amplification from reference gene primers served as the basis for estimated nucleated cell counts. Method: immunoSEQ multiplex PCR; TCRdb's copy keeps in-frame clones and lacks some. V, J and clone size are taken as reported in that table, and D and trimming were inferred from the DNA itself. The sample lists a few hundred thousand clones; 87% were seen once. The CDR3 runs to 17 residues. Germline V gene data show CDR1 as SQVTM and CDR2 as ANQGSEA. The V end was cut by 2 bases, the J end by 0 bases, with 19 bases between.

Sequencing was carried out using peripheral blood. The rearrangement links TRBV29-1 to TRBJ1-2, with D possibly TRBD1 on 6 matching bases. The receptor comes from a woman aged 45-60 years with acute or convalescent COVID-19. The CDR3 DNA reads TGCAGCGTTGAATTTATCGACAGGCCGATACCTAACTATGGCTACACCTTC. It codes for CSVEFIDRPIPNYGYTF.